These 6 T cell receptor beta chains were all obtained from the same sample, sequenced in a study of control samples from healthy donors and cancer patients. Only in-frame clones appear in the TCRdb table, and some are missing; sequencing was by immunoSEQ multiplex PCR. Of 70,000 to 80,000 clones listed, roughly nine tenths were seen once; the top ten hold 3% to 4%. The sample consisted of blood. Every receptor here comes from a woman between 50 and 59 years old in good health.

This clone was found once. This chain links TRBV28 with TRBJ2-2, with 9 bases fitting TRBD1. The CDR3 covers 14 residues. V was pared by 4 bases and J by 3 bases, with 0 bases of the junction left unmatched. Germline-derived CDR1 and CDR2 are MDHEN and SYDVKM. CDR3 protein: CASSWTGDTGELFF. As DNA, the CDR3 is TGTGCCAGCAGTTGGACAGGGGACACCGGGGAGCTGTTTTTT.

This clone was seen more than once but under ten times. The rearrangement uses TRBV28 and TRBJ2-1, with D uncertain. CDR1 and CDR2 (germline): MDHEN, SYDVKM. CDR3 size: 15 residues. The V end was cut by 1 base, the J end by 6 bases, with 13 bases between. CDR3 bases: TGTGCCAGCAGTTTATCGTTCGCGACTCCCAATGAGCAGTTCTTC. Translated, it gives CASSLSFATPNEQFF.

This CDR3 is CASSPGLAIYNEQFF. DNA for the CDR3: TGTGCCAGCTCACCGGGACTAGCGATTTACAATGAGCAGTTCTTC. This sequence joins TRBV18 and TRBJ2-1; 10 nucleotides line up with TRBD2. This CDR3 region has 15 residues. V lost 3 bases, J lost 4 bases, and 3 bases stayed unmatched. The germline CDR1 and CDR2 sequences are KGHSH and LQKENI.

The chain links TRBV5-6 to TRBJ2-6; TRBD1 matches 9 bases. Germline V gene sequence: CDR1 SGHDT, CDR2 YYEEEE. Trimming cost V 5 bases and J 2 bases; bases outside gene matches: 5. This CDR3 region has 16 residues. CDR3 sequence: CASSPTGGAGANVLTF. In nucleotides, the CDR3 is TGTGCCAGCAGTCCGACAGGGGGAGCTGGGGCCAACGTCCTGACTTTC.

The chain recombines TRBV12-5 with TRBJ2-3; D unclear. The CDR3 consists of 16 residues. Germline assignment: CDR1 LGHNT and CDR2 FRNRAP. The V gene lost 7 bases and the J gene lost 2 bases, with 19 bases spanning the gap. The CDR3 protein is CASAPPWSGPTDTQYF. CDR3 nucleotides: TGTGCTAGTGCCCCCCCTTGGTCCGGCCCCACAGATACGCAGTATTTT. Filled out from reference TRBV12-5 and TRBJ2-3, the complete variable domain reads DARVTQTPRHKVTEMGQEVTMRCQPILGHNTVFWYRQTMMQGLELLAYFRNRAPLDDSGMPKDRFSAEMPDATLATLKIQPSEPRDSAVYFCASAPPWSGPTDTQYFGPGTRLTVL.

V usage is TRBV27 and J usage is TRBJ2-1, with TRBD1 as a possible D gene (6 bases). V was pared by 2 bases and J by 3 bases, with 8 bases between. This CDR3 comprises 14 residues. Germline lookup yields CDR1 MNHEY and CDR2 SMNVEV (reference sequence). The CDR3 nucleotides read TGTGCCAGCAGTTTAGCACAGGGCTACAATGAGCAGTTCTTC. This codes for CASSLAQGYNEQFF.